The 17 T cell receptor beta chains presented below share a single source sample, sequenced in a study of blood T cell repertoires in COVID-19. Assay used: immunoSEQ multiplex PCR; TCRdb lists only in-frame clones, some missing. This table holds around 97,000 clones, about 85% found once. Sequencing input: peripheral blood. Receptors originate from a man between 45 and 60 years old in a cohort sampled during active COVID-19.

The chain uses TRBV7-8 and TRBJ2-3; TRBD1 aligns across 9 bases. Looked up from germline, CDR1 is SGHVS and CDR2 is FQNEAQ. The CDR3 runs 16 residues. The V gene end was trimmed by 5 bases and the J gene end by 0 bases; junction bases not matched to a gene: 6. Here the CDR3 DNA reads TGTGCCAGCAGCCCACAGGGGGCTGTGAGCACAGATACGCAGTATTTT. This translates into CASSPQGAVSTDTQYF.

The chain carries TRBV10-3 and TRBJ2-3; tentatively, D is TRBD1 (6 bases). CDR1 is ENHRY and CDR2 is SYGVKD in the germline V gene. The CDR3 has 16 amino acids. Trimming stripped 3 bases from V and 0 bases from J, with 13 bases between. For the CDR3, the DNA is TGTGCCATCAGTGATCACGGGCAGGGGAGCACAGATACGCAGTATTTT. Translated, it gives CAISDHGQGSTDTQYF.

This chain joins TRBV2 and TRBJ2-5, with 9 bases matching TRBD1. The CDR3 is 14 residues long. Unmatched junction bases numbered 8, after V lost 7 bases and J lost 5 bases. Germline V gene lookup returns CDR1 SNHLY and CDR2 FYNNEI. Here the CDR3 reads CASNGQGLGETQYF. The CDR3 bases are TGTGCCAGCAATGGACAGGGGTTGGGGGAGACCCAGTACTTC.

The V and J genes are TRBV11-2 and TRBJ1-6; 7 nucleotides align to TRBD1. CDR3 length: 12 amino acids. Germline CDR1 SGHAT, CDR2 FQNNGV. The J segment lost 14 bases and the V segment lost 6 bases, leaving 7 bases of the junction unmatched. CDR3: CASSTGARSLHF. As DNA, the CDR3 is TGTGCCAGCAGTACAGGGGCCCGGTCCCTCCACTTT.

This clone was counted once. CDR3 amino acids: CASGTSGVSYNEQFF. The CDR3 coding sequence is TGTGCTAGTGGGACCAGCGGGGTATCATACAATGAGCAGTTCTTC. The chain couples TRBV12-5 to TRBJ2-1; 7 bases match TRBD2. CDR3 size: 15 residues. V lost 6 bases, J lost 4 bases, and 9 bases stayed unmatched. The germline V gene has CDR1 LGHNT and CDR2 FRNRAP. Drawing the rest from reference TRBV12-5 and TRBJ2-1, the complete variable domain is DARVTQTPRHKVTEMGQEVTMRCQPILGHNTVFWYRQTMMQGLELLAYFRNRAPLDDSGMPKDRFSAEMPDATLATLKIQPSEPRDSAVYFCASGTSGVSYNEQFFGPGTRLTVL.

The CDR3 region has the DNA TGTGCCAGCAGTATCGACAGGACCTCTGGGGCCAACGTCCTGACTTTC. Residues: CASSIDRTSGANVLTF. The chain employs TRBV7-2 and TRBJ2-6, with D possibly matching TRBD1 (6 bases). This CDR3 contains 16 residues. Germline assignment: CDR1 SGHTA and CDR2 FQGNSA. V dropped 6 bases and J dropped 0 bases, with 12 bases sitting between them.

The chain combines TRBV10-3 with TRBJ2-3, with TRBD2 matching 8 bases. Per germline, CDR1 ENHRY and CDR2 SYGVKD. With 0 bases clipped from V and 7 bases from J, the junction kept 21 bases outside the gene matches. The CDR3 consists of 20 residues. The CDR3 protein is CAISESTELTGLAGKYTQYF. The CDR3 coding sequence is TGTGCCATCAGTGAGTCCACCGAACTTACAGGACTAGCAGGCAAATATACGCAGTATTTT.

The rearrangement links TRBV6-5 to TRBJ2-1, with 13 bases lining up with TRBD2. Germline V lookup: CDR1 MNHEY, CDR2 SVGAGI. J lost 4 bases, V lost 6 bases, and 6 bases had no gene match. The CDR3 covers 16 residues. In DNA form, the CDR3 reads TGTGCCAGCAGATACACTAGCGGGGGGGCTTACAATGAGCAGTTCTTC. This gives the protein CASRYTSGGAYNEQFF.

The chain has TRBV24-1 and TRBJ2-1; D gene unclear. The CDR3 covers 12 residues. Germline assignment: CDR1 KGHDR and CDR2 SFDVKD. V was shortened by 1 base and J by 11 bases, with 8 bases between the two germline ends. In DNA, the CDR3 is TGTGCCACCAGTGATTTTTCCAGGAAGCAGTTCTTC. It translates to CATSDFSRKQFF.

For the CDR3, the DNA is TGTGCCAGCAGACCCGCCGGCTCTGGAAACACCATATATTTT. Residues: CASRPAGSGNTIYF. The chain employs TRBV3-1 (or the pseudogene TRBV3-2) and TRBJ1-3, with D hard to call. Trimming took 6 bases from V and 0 from J, leaving 9 bases between them. Germline V gene data show CDR1 as LGHDT and CDR2 as YNNKEL (reference sequence). This CDR3 region has 14 residues.

Notes on this clone: Mismatch with germline at one junction end may stem from a read error. The chain uses TRBV5-1 and TRBJ2-3; no clear D. This CDR3 is 15 amino acids long. Looked up from germline, CDR1 is SGHRS and CDR2 is YFSETQ. The CDR3 sequence is CASSLASAGTDTQYF. The CDR3 nucleotides read TGCGCTAGCAGCTTGGCAAGCGCCGGAACAGATACGCAGTATTTT.

This rearrangement joins TRBV4-1 to TRBJ2-5, with a weak D call TRBD2 (6 bases). Per the germline V gene, CDR1 is MGHRA and CDR2 is YSYEKL. There are 15 residues in the CDR3. V was pared by 0 bases and J by 5 bases, with 13 bases between. The CDR3 coding sequence is TGCGCCAGCAGCCAAGATGCGGGGAATCGGGAGACCCAGTACTTC. This codes for CASSQDAGNRETQYF.

V usage is TRBV4-2 and J usage is TRBJ2-5; a possible D gene is TRBD1 (6 bases). Trimming removed 1 base from V and 5 bases from J, with 8 bases in between. CDR1 is LGHNA, CDR2 YNFKEQ, per germline. CDR3 length equals 13 residues. The CDR3 region is CASSQARGETQYF. The CDR3 DNA reads TGTGCCAGCAGCCAAGCTAGGGGGGAGACCCAGTACTTC.

The V and J genes are TRBV5-1 and TRBJ2-1; possibly TRBD1 for D (6 bases). The V gene's germline CDR1 is SGHRS and CDR2 YFSETQ. The CDR3 runs 15 residues. V lost 3 bases and J 0 bases, leaving 10 bases between the germline ends. In DNA form, the CDR3 reads TGCGCCAGCAGCTGGACAGAAAGCTCCTACAATGAGCAGTTCTTC. Amino acids: CASSWTESSYNEQFF. The whole variable domain, filled in from reference TRBV5-1 and TRBJ2-1, reads KAGVTQTPRYLIKTRGQQVTLSCSPISGHRSVSWYQQTPGQGLQFLFEYFSETQRNKGNFPGRFSGRQFSNSRSEMNVSTLELGDSALYLCASSWTESSYNEQFFGPGTRLTVL.

This chain connects TRBV23-1 to TRBJ1-1, with 7 positions matching TRBD1. TRBV23-1 is an ORF, and what it does is uncertain. V shed 3 bases and J 6 bases; nucleotides not matched to a gene: 13. The CDR3 totals 16 residues. This CDR3 reads CASSHLAPQGKAEAFF. CDR3 nucleotides: TGCGCCAGCAGTCACTTAGCCCCACAGGGGAAGGCTGAAGCTTTCTTT.

As concerns this clone: Different DNA sequences within this sample yield the same CDR3. The chain carries TRBV5-4 and TRBJ2-1, with unresolved D. The CDR3 contains 11 residues. Germline V lookup: CDR1 SGHNT, CDR2 YYREEE (reference sequence). V shed 6 bases and J shed 9 bases, with 10 bases lying between them. CDR3 in amino acids: CASTLGGEQFF. Written as DNA, the CDR3 is TGTGCCAGCACCTTAGGCGGTGAGCAGTTCTTC.

J is TRBJ2-1 and V is TRBV19; D possibly corresponds to TRBD1 (6 bases). Germline V lookup: CDR1 LNHDA, CDR2 SQIVND (reference sequence). The germline V and J ends were trimmed by 4 bases and 6 bases, with 7 bases remaining between them. CDR3 size: 12 residues. CDR3 nucleotides: TGTGCCAGTAGTACCAGGGGCAATGAGCAGTTCTTC. It is translated as CASSTRGNEQFF.